This TCR beta chain appears in the sequencing data of a study of Graves' ophthalmopathy and Graves' hyperthyroidism. General study findings and limits: Using a 13-signature model, the authors split ophthalmopathy from stable hyperthyroidism, with 87.88% sensitivity and 75% to 82% specificity.

Details on this clonotype: Its specificity is unknown. The junction departs from germline at one end; a sequencing error may be responsible.

Moderate-to-severe activity, CAS ≥3, NOSPECS ≥4 and duration under 3 months were recorded for donors with ophthalmopathy. Among the exclusions were patients with other autoimmune diseases, uncontrolled infections, pregnancy or lactation. About 10 ml of fresh blood yielded the PBMCs by density gradient. Amplification from RNA transcripts yielded the TCR beta CDR3 regions. RT-PCR with HTBI primers came first, then second-round multiplex PCR. TCRdb ran MiXCR on the multiplex PCR reads and lists one entry per CDR3 protein. The sample consists of approximately 700,000 distinct CDR3 sequences, about 38% of them appearing once. CDR3 size: 17 residues. Germline V CDR1 and CDR2: ENHRY, SYGVKD.

The chain uses TRBV10-3 and TRBJ2-7; 9 bases match TRBD1. Input material: peripheral blood. The clonotype comes from an adult man with Graves' ophthalmopathy. CDR3 nucleotide sequence: TGTGCCAGCAGTGACAGCCGGGACAGGGAGTTTGGCTACGAGCAGTACTTC. It yields the protein CASSDSRDREFGYEQYF.